These 9 T cell receptor beta chains were sequenced from one sample in a study of blood T cells in healthy people across ages. Primers used in a second PCR of roughly 6 to 12 cycles were a sample-barcoded 5' primer and a J-beta primer mix. MiXCR, applied by TCRdb to the 5' RACE reads, yields one record per CDR3 protein. This table holds 780,000 or so distinct CDR3 sequences, roughly three fifths found once. The sample comprised blood. These receptors all stem from a man aged 35-49 years in good health.

The J gene is TRBJ2-5, the V gene TRBV25-1; D is uncertain. Germline-derived CDR1 and CDR2 are MGHDK and SYGVNS. V was cut by 9 bases and J by 5 bases, with 22 bases left in between. The length of the CDR3 is 15 residues. The CDR3 spells CARSRDKGPGETQYF. The CDR3 DNA follows: TGTGCCAGAAGTCGTGATAAGGGTCCCGGGGAGACCCAGTACTTC.

This rearrangement joins TRBV27 to TRBJ2-7, with D maybe TRBD2 (7 bases). The CDR3 covers 16 residues. V lost 6 bases to trimming and J lost 2 bases, with 20 bases between them. Germline V CDR1 and CDR2: MNHEY, SMNVEV (reference sequence). This CDR3 is CASSYSSGGITYEQYF. The CDR3 DNA reads as TGTGCCAGCAGCTATTCCTCGGGGGGCATCACCTACGAGCAGTACTTC.

This clonotype has a handful of counts. The chain employs TRBV29-1 and TRBJ1-2; TRBD1 matches 9 bases. V lost 3 bases, J lost 5 bases, and 13 bases stayed unmatched. The CDR3 is 16 amino acids. The germline CDR1 and CDR2 sequences are SQVTM and ANQGSEA. CDR3 protein: CSVDPNQGTGSYGYTF. Written as DNA, the CDR3 is TGCAGCGTTGATCCCAACCAGGGGACAGGGTCATATGGCTACACCTTC. The whole variable domain, filled in from reference TRBV29-1 and TRBJ1-2, reads SAVISQKPSRDICQRGTSLTIQCQVDSQVTMMFWYRQQPGQSLTLIATANQGSEATYESGFVIDKFPISRPNLTFSTLTVSNMSPEDSSIYLCSVDPNQGTGSYGYTFGSGTRLTVV.

This chain joins TRBV29-1 and TRBJ2-4; D is tentatively TRBD1 or TRBD2 (5 bases each). This CDR3 contains 12 residues. Trimming took 6 bases from V and 5 from J, leaving 11 bases between them. Germline assignment: CDR1 SQVTM and CDR2 ANQGSEA. CDR3 bases: TGCAGCGTCCCCGAGGGGCAAAACATTCAGTACTTC. Translation: CSVPEGQNIQYF.

The chain is built from TRBV5-1 and TRBJ2-3; TRBD2 matches at 10 bases. J gave up 2 bases and V 4 bases, and 7 bases lay outside the gene matches. CDR1 is SGHRS, CDR2 YFSETQ, per germline. The CDR3 is 16 residues long. CDR3: CASSQGLAVFTDTQYF. CDR3 sequence (DNA): TGCGCCAGCAGCCAAGGACTAGCGGTTTTCACAGATACGCAGTATTTT.

This chain uses TRBV5-1 with TRBJ2-1, with unresolved D. The CDR3 runs 13 residues. Germline V lookup: CDR1 SGHRS, CDR2 YFSETQ. Trimming cost V 4 bases and J 10 bases, with 15 bases left between them. The CDR3 DNA sequence: TGCGCCAGCAGCGTGGCCGAGCAGCGAGAGCAGTTCTTC. This codes for CASSVAEQREQFF.

The chain carries TRBV24-1 and TRBJ2-1; D uncertain. This CDR3 spans 15 amino acids. The germline CDR1 and CDR2 sequences are KGHDR and SFDVKD. With 2 bases removed from V and 4 bases from J, the gap between germline ends came to 11 bases. CDR3 DNA sequence: TGTGCCACCAGTGATTACGGTGGATCTTACAATGAGCAGTTCTTC. Translation gives CATSDYGGSYNEQFF.

This clonotype was found once. The chain employs TRBV12-5 and TRBJ2-3; 10 bases are a match to TRBD1. J lost 5 bases, V lost 5 bases, and 10 bases had no gene match. Germline V CDR1 and CDR2: LGHNT, FRNRAP. There are 16 residues in the CDR3. In nucleotides, the CDR3 is TGTGCTAGTGGTCCTAATCTAGGGGACAGGGGAGATACGCAGTATTTT. This gives the protein CASGPNLGDRGDTQYF.

The chain couples TRBV29-1 to TRBJ1-2; maybe TRBD1 (5 bases). CDR1 is SQVTM and CDR2 is ANQGSEA in the germline V gene. This CDR3 spans 13 amino acids. V was shortened by 3 bases and J by 4 bases, with 12 bases between the two germline ends. The CDR3 loop reads CSVDNGQGYGYTF. The CDR3 bases are TGCAGCGTTGATAACGGGCAGGGCTATGGCTACACCTTC.